The rows below give T cell receptor beta chains drawn from one sample of a study of CD8 T cells in Susac syndrome. TCRdb called the immunoSEQ multiplex PCR reads again in MiXCR, with one record for every CDR3 protein. The sample lists 150,000 to 200,000 distinct CDR3 sequences, approximately 94% occurring once. Sequencing input: CD4+ T cells from PBMCs. The receptors originated from a human donor with Susac syndrome. Each CDR3 is given with its conserved first and last residue. D genes are given only for firm matches. Not all rows give a size; the values are once, few, many and, for expanded clones, a class.

V	size	J	D	DNA	CDR3
TRBV11-3	.	TRBJ2-1	.	TGTGCCAGCAGCCCCCCGGGGCCCGGGTACAATGAGCAGTTCTTC	CASSPPGPGYNEQFF
TRBV7-9	.	TRBJ1-2	.	TGTGCCAGCAGCAGCCGGGACGGAAACTATGGCTACACCTTC	CASSSRDGNYGYTF
TRBV3-1	.	TRBJ2-6	.	TGTGCCAGCAGCCATCCCAGCTCTGGGGCCAACGTCCTGACTTTC	CASSHPSSGANVLTF
TRBV7-8	few	TRBJ2-1	.	TGTGCCAGCAAAATTGGGGCAGACGAGCAGTTCTTC	CASKIGADEQFF
TRBV3-1	once	TRBJ1-1	.	TGTGCCAGCAGCCAACTGAGGATGAACACTGAAGCTTTCTTT	CASSQLRMNTEAFF
TRBV6-6	.	TRBJ1-5	.	TGTGCCAGCAGCCAACTAGAAGATAAGCCCCAGCATTTT	CASSQLEDKPQHF
TRBV20-1	.	TRBJ1-4	TRBD1	TGCAGTGCTAGCGGACAGGGGTACGGTAGTGAAAAACTGTTTTTT	CSASGQGYGSEKLFF
TRBV9	.	TRBJ1-1	.	TGTGCCAGCAGCGTTCGGTGGGACACTGAAGCTTTCTTT	CASSVRWDTEAFF
TRBV4-2	.	TRBJ1-2	.	TGTGCCAGCAGCTGGGATGACGGGGGCTACACCTTC	CASSWDDGGYTF
TRBV12-3/TRBV12-4	once	TRBJ1-5	TRBD1	TGTGCCAGCAGTTTTGGGGCGACAGGGGAACATTTT	CASSFGATGEHF
TRBV9	.	TRBJ2-5	.	TGTGCCAGCAGCGTAGGACAAGCTGAGACCCAGTACTTC	CASSVGQAETQYF
TRBV4-2	.	TRBJ2-3	TRBD2	TGTGCCAGCAGCCAAGGGACTAGCGGGGGGCCAGATACGCAGTATTTT	CASSQGTSGGPDTQYF
TRBV29-1	.	TRBJ2-3	.	TGCAGCGTTGCTTCTCCCGTCCTAGCGAAAGATACGCAGTATTTT	CSVASPVLAKDTQYF
TRBV5-1	.	TRBJ1-3	.	TGCGCCAGCAGCTATCAGGACTCTGGAAACACCATATATTTT	CASSYQDSGNTIYF
TRBV5-5	once	TRBJ2-7	TRBD1	TGTGCCAGCAGCCCTGGTCAAGGGACAGTCTACGAGCAGTACTTC	CASSPGQGTVYEQYF
TRBV3-1	.	TRBJ1-1	TRBD1	TGTGCCAGCAGCCTTCGACAGGGTAGTACTGAAGCTTTCTTT	CASSLRQGSTEAFF
TRBV5-1	.	TRBJ2-5	.	TGCGCCAGCAGCTTCTTCGGGTACCAAGAGACCCAGTACTTC	CASSFFGYQETQYF
TRBV12-3/TRBV12-4	.	TRBJ1-6	.	TGTGCCAGCAGTTCCTACGGGACACGGAATTCACCCCTCCACTTT	CASSSYGTRNSPLHF
TRBV24-1	.	TRBJ2-5	TRBD1	TGTGCCACCAGTGACTCCGGACAGGGGAAAGAGACCCAGTACTTC	CATSDSGQGKETQYF
TRBV7-9	.	TRBJ2-5	.	TGTGCCAGCAGCTTCGGGGCTCGGGGCCAAGAGACCCAGTACTTC	CASSFGARGQETQYF
TRBV20-1	few	TRBJ1-5	.	TGCAGTGCTAGAGGCCAGTGGGATCAGCCCCAGCATTTT	CSARGQWDQPQHF
TRBV29-1	once	TRBJ2-5	.	TGCAGCGTTGGAGGGGGTCAGTACCAAGAGACCCAGTACTTC	CSVGGGQYQETQYF
TRBV11-2	few	TRBJ2-5	.	TGTGCCAGCAGCTTAGTGGAGGGGATGGCCCAGTACTTC	CASSLVEGMAQYF
TRBV6-1	.	TRBJ2-7	.	TGTGCCAGCAGTGAAAGGCCGGAGACCTCCTACGAGCAGTACTTC	CASSERPETSYEQYF